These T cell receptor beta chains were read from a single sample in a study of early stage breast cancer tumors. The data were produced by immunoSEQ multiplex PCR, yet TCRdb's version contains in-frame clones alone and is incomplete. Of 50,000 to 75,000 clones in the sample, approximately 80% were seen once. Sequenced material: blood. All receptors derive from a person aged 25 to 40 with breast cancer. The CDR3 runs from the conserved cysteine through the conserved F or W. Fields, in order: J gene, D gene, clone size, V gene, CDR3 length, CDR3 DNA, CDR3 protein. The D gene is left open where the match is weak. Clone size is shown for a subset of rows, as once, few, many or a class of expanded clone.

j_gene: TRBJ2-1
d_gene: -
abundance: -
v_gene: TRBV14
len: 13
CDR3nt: TGTGCCAGCAGCCCAGACCCGGACCATGAGCAGTTCTTC
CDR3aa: CASSPDPDHEQFF

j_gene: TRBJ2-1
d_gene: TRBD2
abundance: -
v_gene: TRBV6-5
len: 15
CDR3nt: TGTGCCAGCAGTTACTCCGGACTAGCCGACAATGAGCAGTTCTTC
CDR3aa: CASSYSGLADNEQFF

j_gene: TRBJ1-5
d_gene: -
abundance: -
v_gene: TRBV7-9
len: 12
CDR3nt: TGTGCCAGCAGCTTTAGCAATCAGCCCCAGCATTTT
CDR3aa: CASSFSNQPQHF

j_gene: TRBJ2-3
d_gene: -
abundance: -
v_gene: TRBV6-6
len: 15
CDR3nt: TGTGCCAGCAGTAACCAACGCCTTGATGAAGATACGCAGTATTTT
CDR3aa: CASSNQRLDEDTQYF

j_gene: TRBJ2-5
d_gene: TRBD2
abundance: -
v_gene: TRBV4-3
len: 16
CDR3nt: TGCGCCAGCAGCCAAGAAGTGGCTAGCGGTCAAGAGACCCAGTACTTC
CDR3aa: CASSQEVASGQETQYF

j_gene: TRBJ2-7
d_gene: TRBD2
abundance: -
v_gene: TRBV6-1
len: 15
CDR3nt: TGTGCCAGCAGTGAAGGGACGGGAGGAGTTAACGAGCAGTACTTC
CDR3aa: CASSEGTGGVNEQYF

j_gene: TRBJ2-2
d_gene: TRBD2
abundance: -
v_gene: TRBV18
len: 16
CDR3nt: TGTGCCAGCTCACCCCGAGGACTAGCAATGACCGGGGAGCTGTTTTTT
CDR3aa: CASSPRGLAMTGELFF

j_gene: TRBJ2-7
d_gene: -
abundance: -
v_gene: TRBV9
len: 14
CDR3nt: TGTGCCAGCAGCGTAGGAGGCGAGAGGGGCGAGCAGTACTTC
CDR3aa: CASSVGGERGEQYF

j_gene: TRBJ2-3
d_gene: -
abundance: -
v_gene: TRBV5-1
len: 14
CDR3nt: TGCGCCAGCAGCTTGACCTACTACAGGGATACGCAGTATTTT
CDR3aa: CASSLTYYRDTQYF

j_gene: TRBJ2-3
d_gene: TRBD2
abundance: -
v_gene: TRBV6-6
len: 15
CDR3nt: TGTGCCAGCAGTTACAGGCGGGAGTCGGCAGATACGCAGTATTTT
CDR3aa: CASSYRRESADTQYF

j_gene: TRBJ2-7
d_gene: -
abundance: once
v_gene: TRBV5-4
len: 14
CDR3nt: TGTGCCAGCAGCCCCCTACCAGGGAACTACGAGCAGTACTTC
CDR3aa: CASSPLPGNYEQYF

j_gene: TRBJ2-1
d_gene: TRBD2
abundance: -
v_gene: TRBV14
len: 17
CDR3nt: TGTGCCAGCAGCCGAAACCCGGGACTAGCGGGAAACAATGAGCAGTTCTTC
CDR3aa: CASSRNPGLAGNNEQFF

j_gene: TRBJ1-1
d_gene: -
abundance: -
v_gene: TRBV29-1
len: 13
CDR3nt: TGCAGCGTTTCGACGGGAGGGAACACTGAAGCTTTCTTT
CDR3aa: CSVSTGGNTEAFF

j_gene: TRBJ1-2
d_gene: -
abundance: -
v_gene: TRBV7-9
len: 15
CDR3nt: TGTGCCAGCAGCTCGGAAGGGCAGCAGTCATATGGCTACACCTTC
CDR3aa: CASSSEGQQSYGYTF

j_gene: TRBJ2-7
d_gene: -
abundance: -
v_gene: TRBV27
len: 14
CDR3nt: TGTGCCAGCAGTTGGGGGGCAGGGGTCTATGAGCAGTACTTC
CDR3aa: CASSWGAGVYEQYF

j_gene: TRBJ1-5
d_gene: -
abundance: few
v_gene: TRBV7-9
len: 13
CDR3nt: TGTGCCAGCAGCTTAGACGGCACTCAGCCCCAGCATTTT
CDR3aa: CASSLDGTQPQHF

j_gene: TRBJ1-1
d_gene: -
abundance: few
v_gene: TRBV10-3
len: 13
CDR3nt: TGTGCCATCAGTGACACCATGAACACTGAAGCTTTCTTT
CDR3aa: CAISDTMNTEAFF

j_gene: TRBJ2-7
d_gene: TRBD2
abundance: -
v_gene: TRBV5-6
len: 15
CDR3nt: TGTGCCAGCAGCTTGGGGCCTAGCGGGGGTTACGAGCAGTACTTC
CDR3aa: CASSLGPSGGYEQYF

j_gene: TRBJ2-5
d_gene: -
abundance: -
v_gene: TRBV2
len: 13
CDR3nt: TGTGCCAGTGGTAATCCGGTACAAGAGACCCAGTACTTC
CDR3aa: CASGNPVQETQYF

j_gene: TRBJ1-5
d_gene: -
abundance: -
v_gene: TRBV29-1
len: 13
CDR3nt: TGCAGCGTTGAGAACGGGGTCGGCCAGCCCCAGCATTTT
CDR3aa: CSVENGVGQPQHF

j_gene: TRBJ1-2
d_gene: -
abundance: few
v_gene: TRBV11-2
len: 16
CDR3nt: TGTGCCAGCAGACCCTTAAGTGGGGGGTCCAACTATGGCTACACCTTC
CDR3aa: CASRPLSGGSNYGYTF

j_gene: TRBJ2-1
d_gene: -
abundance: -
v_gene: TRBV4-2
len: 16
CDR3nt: TGTGCCAGCAGCCAAGAGGGGGTAGCGGCCTACAATGAGCAGTTCTTC
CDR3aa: CASSQEGVAAYNEQFF

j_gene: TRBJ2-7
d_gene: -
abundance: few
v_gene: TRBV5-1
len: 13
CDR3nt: TGCGCCAGCAACATGGACAGCTCCTACGAGCAGTACTTC
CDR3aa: CASNMDSSYEQYF

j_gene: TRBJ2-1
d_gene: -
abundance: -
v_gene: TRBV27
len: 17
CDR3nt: TGTGCCAGCAGTTTTAACTCCGGCCCTTCATTCTACAATGAGCAGTTCTTC
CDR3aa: CASSFNSGPSFYNEQFF

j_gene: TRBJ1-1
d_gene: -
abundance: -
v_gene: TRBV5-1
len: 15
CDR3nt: TGCGCCAGCAGCTTTTCAAGGGGTCTGAACACTGAAGCTTTCTTT
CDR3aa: CASSFSRGLNTEAFF

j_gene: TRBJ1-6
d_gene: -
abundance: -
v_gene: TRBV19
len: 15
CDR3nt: TGTGCCAGTAGCGGCCATCAGGGAGATAATTCACCCCTCCACTTT
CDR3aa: CASSGHQGDNSPLHF

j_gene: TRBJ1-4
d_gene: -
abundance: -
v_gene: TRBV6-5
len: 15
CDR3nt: TGTGCCAGCAGTTACCTAGCAGGGAATAATGAAAAACTGTTTTTT
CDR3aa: CASSYLAGNNEKLFF

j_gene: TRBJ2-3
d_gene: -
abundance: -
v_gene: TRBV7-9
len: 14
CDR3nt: TGTGCCAGCAGCTTAATATCAGTTCCAGATACGCAGTATTTT
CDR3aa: CASSLISVPDTQYF

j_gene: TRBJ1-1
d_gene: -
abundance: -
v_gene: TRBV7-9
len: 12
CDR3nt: TGTGCCAGCATAAAGGGGGGGACTGAAGCTTTCTTT
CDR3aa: CASIKGGTEAFF

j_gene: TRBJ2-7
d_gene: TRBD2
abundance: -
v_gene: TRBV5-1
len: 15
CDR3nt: TGCGCCAGCAGCTCCGGTAGCGGGAGCCGCGGGGAGCAGTACTTC
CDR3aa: CASSSGSGSRGEQYF

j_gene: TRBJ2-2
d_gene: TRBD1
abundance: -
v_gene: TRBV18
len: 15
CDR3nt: TGTGCCAGCTCACCGACAGGGTCGAACACCGGGGAGCTGTTTTTT
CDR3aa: CASSPTGSNTGELFF

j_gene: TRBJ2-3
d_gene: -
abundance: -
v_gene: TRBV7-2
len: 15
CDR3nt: TGTGCCAGCAGACCAGGTGGGGGCGTGCGGTATACGCAGTATTTT
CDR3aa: CASRPGGGVRYTQYF

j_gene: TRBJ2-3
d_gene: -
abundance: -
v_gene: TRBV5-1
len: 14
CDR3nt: TGCGCCAGCAGCTTGGCGGCTATCACAGATACGCAGTATTTT
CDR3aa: CASSLAAITDTQYF